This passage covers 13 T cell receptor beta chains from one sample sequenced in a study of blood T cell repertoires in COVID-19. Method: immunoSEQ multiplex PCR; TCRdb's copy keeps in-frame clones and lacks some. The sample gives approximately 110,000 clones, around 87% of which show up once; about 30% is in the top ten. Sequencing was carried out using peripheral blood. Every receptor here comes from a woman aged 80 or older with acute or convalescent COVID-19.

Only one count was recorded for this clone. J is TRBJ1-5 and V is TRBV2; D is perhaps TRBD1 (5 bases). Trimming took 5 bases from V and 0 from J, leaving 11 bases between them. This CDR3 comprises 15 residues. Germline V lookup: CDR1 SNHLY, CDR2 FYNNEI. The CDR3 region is CASSPGGYSNQPQHF. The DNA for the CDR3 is TGTGCCAGCAGTCCTGGGGGGTATAGCAATCAGCCCCAGCATTTT.

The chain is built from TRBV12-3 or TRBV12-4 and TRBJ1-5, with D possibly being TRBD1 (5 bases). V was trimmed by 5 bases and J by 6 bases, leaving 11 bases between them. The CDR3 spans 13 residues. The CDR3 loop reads CASSKGMSQPQHF. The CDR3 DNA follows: TGTGCCAGCAGTAAGGGGATGAGTCAGCCCCAGCATTTT.

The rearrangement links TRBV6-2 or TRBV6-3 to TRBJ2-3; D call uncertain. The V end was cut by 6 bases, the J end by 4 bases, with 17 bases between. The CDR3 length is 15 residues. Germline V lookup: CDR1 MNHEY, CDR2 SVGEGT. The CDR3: CASSLPTLRADTQYF. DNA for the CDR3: TGTGCCAGCAGCCTACCTACTCTCCGGGCAGATACGCAGTATTTT.

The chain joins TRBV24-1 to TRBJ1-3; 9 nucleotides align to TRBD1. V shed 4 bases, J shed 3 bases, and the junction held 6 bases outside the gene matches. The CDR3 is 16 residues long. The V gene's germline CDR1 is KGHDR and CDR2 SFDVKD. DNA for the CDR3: TGTGCCACCAGTGACCGGGACAGGGACTTTGGAAACACCATATATTTT. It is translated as CATSDRDRDFGNTIYF.

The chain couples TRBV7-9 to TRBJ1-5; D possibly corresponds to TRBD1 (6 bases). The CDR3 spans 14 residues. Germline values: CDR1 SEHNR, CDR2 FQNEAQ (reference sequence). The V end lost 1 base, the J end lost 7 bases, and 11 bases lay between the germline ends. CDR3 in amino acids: CASSLGQVDQPQHF. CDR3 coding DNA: TGTGCCAGCAGCTTAGGACAGGTCGACCAGCCCCAGCATTTT. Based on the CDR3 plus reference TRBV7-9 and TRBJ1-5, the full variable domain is DTGVSQNPRHKITKRGQNVTFRCDPISEHNRLYWYRQTLGQGPEFLTYFQNEAQLEKSRLLSDRFSAERPKGSFSTLEIQRTEQGDSAMYLCASSLGQVDQPQHFGDGTRLSIL.

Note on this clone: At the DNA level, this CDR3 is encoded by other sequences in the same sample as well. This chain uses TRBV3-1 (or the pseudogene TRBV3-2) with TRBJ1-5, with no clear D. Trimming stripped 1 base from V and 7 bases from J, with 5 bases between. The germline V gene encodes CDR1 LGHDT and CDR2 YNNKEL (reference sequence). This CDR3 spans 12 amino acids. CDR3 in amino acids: CASSQGGQPQHF. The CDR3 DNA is TGTGCCAGCAGCCAAGGTGGCCAGCCCCAGCATTTT.

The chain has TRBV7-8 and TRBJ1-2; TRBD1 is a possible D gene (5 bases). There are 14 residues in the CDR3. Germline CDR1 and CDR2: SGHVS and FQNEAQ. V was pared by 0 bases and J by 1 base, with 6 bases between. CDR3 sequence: CASSLAQGNYGYTF. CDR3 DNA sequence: TGTGCCAGCAGCTTAGCGCAGGGTAACTATGGCTACACCTTC.

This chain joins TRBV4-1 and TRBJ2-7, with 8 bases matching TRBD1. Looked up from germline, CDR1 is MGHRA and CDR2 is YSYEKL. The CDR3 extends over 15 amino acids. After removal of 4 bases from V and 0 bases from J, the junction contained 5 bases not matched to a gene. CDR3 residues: CASSRRTGSSYEQYF. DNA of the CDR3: TGCGCCAGCAGCCGGCGGACAGGGAGCTCCTACGAGCAGTACTTC.

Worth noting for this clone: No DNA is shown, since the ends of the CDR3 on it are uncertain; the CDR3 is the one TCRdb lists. The CDR3 reads CAAEREVGGGSSYEQYF. The rearrangement uses TRBV21-1 and TRBJ2-7; TRBD2 was called by the table and not checked on the DNA. TRBV21-1 is a documented pseudogene. Including both end residues, the CDR3 is 17 amino acids long.

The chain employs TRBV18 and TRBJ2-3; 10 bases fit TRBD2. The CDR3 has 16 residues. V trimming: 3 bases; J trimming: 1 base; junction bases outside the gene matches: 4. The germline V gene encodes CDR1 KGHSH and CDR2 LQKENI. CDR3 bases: TGTGCCAGCTCACCTTACCTAGCGGGGGGCACAGATACGCAGTATTTT. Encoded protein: CASSPYLAGGTDTQYF. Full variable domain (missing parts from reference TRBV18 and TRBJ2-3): NAGVMQNPRHLVRRRGQEARLRCSPMKGHSHVYWYRQLPEEGLKFMVYLQKENIIDESGMPKERFSAEFPKEGPSILRIQQVVRGDSAAYFCASSPYLAGGTDTQYFGPGTRLTVL.

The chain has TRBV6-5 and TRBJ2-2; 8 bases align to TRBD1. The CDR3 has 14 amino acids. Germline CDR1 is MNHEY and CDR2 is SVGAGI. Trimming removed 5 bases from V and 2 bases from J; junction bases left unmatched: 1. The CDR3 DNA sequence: TGTGCCAGCAGTACAGGGGGTAACACCGGGGAGCTGTTTTTT. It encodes CASSTGGNTGELFF.

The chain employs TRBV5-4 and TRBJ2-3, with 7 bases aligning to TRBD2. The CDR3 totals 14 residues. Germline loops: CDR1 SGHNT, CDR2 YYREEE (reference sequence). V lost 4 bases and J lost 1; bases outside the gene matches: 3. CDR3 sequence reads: CASSERGGTDTQYF. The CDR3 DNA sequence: TGTGCCAGCAGCGAGCGGGGTGGCACAGATACGCAGTATTTT.

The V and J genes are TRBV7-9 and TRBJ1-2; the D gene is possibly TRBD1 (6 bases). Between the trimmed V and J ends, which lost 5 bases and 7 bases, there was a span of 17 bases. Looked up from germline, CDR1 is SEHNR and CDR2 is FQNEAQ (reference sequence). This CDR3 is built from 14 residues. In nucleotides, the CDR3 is TGTGCCAGCAGCACGAGGGGGAGCGCGACTGGCTACACCTTC. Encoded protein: CASSTRGSATGYTF. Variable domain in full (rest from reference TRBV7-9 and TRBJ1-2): DTGVSQNPRHKITKRGQNVTFRCDPISEHNRLYWYRQTLGQGPEFLTYFQNEAQLEKSRLLSDRFSAERPKGSFSTLEIQRTEQGDSAMYLCASSTRGSATGYTFGSGTRLTVV.